This passage covers 30 T cell receptor beta chains from one sample sequenced in a study of blood T cell repertoires in COVID-19. Sequencing was performed with immunoSEQ multiplex PCR; in TCRdb, only in-frame clones are kept and a portion is missing. The sample lists some 190,000 clones, approximately 91% occurring once. The sequenced sample was peripheral blood. The receptors come from a man between 18 and 29 years old with active or convalescent COVID-19.

This chain joins TRBV14 and TRBJ1-2, with a weak D call TRBD1 (5 bases). Germline CDR1 is SGHDN and CDR2 is FVKESK. CDR3 length: 13 residues. V lost 0 bases and J lost 8, with 10 bases in between. CDR3 nucleotides: TGTGCCAGCAGCCAAGATCTCCAGGGCGGCTACACCTTC. It is translated as CASSQDLQGGYTF.

The V gene is TRBV29-1, the J gene TRBJ2-7, with TRBD1 as a possible D gene (6 bases). Germline loops: CDR1 SQVTM, CDR2 ANQGSEA. The CDR3 has 12 amino acids. Trimming cost V 4 bases and J 9 bases, with 16 bases left between them. The CDR3 DNA reads as TGCAGCGTTGTAGTGGACAGCGCAGTGCAGTACTTC. Residues: CSVVVDSAVQYF.

The V gene is TRBV2, the J gene TRBJ1-2; D is perhaps TRBD1 (6 bases). Trimming removed 5 bases from V and 8 bases from J, with 12 bases in between. This CDR3 is 12 amino acids long. The germline V gene encodes CDR1 SNHLY and CDR2 FYNNEI. The CDR3: CASSLTGPGYTF. The CDR3 coding sequence is TGTGCCAGCAGTCTGACAGGACCAGGCTACACCTTC.

J is TRBJ1-1 and V is TRBV30; no definite D call. CDR1 is GTSNPN and CDR2 is SVGIG in the germline V gene (reference sequence). The CDR3 runs to 11 residues. V shed 3 bases and J shed 6 bases, with 8 bases lying between them. CDR3 sequence (DNA): TGTGCCTGGAGACGGTTCGCTGAAGCTTTCTTT. It encodes CAWRRFAEAFF.

The chain has TRBV6-4 and TRBJ2-3; TRBD2 agrees at 8 bases. Germline V gene sequence: CDR1 MRHNA, CDR2 SNTAGT. V lost 4 bases, J lost 4 bases, and 4 bases stayed unmatched. This CDR3 spans 14 amino acids. As DNA, the CDR3 is TGTGCCAGCAGTGTCGGGGGGGAAGCAGATACGCAGTATTTT. Translating gives CASSVGGEADTQYF.

V is TRBV15 and J is TRBJ1-4; 8 bases line up with TRBD1. Unmatched junction bases numbered 6, after V lost 0 bases and J lost 3 bases. CDR1 LNHNV and CDR2 YYDKDF come from the germline V gene (reference sequence). This CDR3 region has 17 residues. CDR3 sequence reads: CATSREARGLANEKLFF. CDR3 sequence (DNA): TGTGCCACCAGCAGAGAGGCCAGGGGGCTGGCTAATGAAAAACTGTTTTTT.

This clone was picked up one time. The rearrangement uses TRBV5-4 and TRBJ2-7, with TRBD2 matching over 10 bases. The V gene end was trimmed by 0 bases and the J gene end by 3 bases; junction bases not matched to a gene: 3. Per the germline V gene, CDR1 is SGHNT and CDR2 is YYREEE (reference sequence). The length of the CDR3 is 15 residues. The CDR3 here is CASSLGTSGRYEQYF. In DNA, the CDR3 is TGTGCCAGCAGCTTGGGGACTAGCGGACGCTACGAGCAGTACTTC.

J is TRBJ1-5 and V is TRBV19, with 9 positions matching TRBD1. The CDR3 contains 17 residues. Trimming at V came to 3 bases and at J to 4 bases, leaving 10 bases not matched to a gene. Germline CDR1 is LNHDA and CDR2 is SQIVND (reference sequence). The CDR3 sequence is CASSMGRATGGNQPQHF. In nucleotides, the CDR3 is TGTGCCAGTAGTATGGGTCGGGCGACAGGGGGAAATCAGCCCCAGCATTTT.

V and J are TRBV25-1 and TRBJ1-2, with 7 bases that match TRBD1. CDR3 length: 14 residues. Germline trimming cut 5 bases from V and 0 bases from J; bases unmatched to any gene: 3. The germline V gene has CDR1 MGHDK and CDR2 SYGVNS. The CDR3, as DNA: TGTGCCAGCAGTAACAGGGGCACTAACTATGGCTACACCTTC. This gives the protein CASSNRGTNYGYTF.

The chain recombines TRBV2 with TRBJ2-5, with TRBD2 as a possible D gene (5 bases). Per the germline V gene, CDR1 is SNHLY and CDR2 is FYNNEI. This CDR3 spans 12 amino acids. V lost 11 bases and J lost 0, with 10 bases in between. In DNA, the CDR3 is TGTGCCTCCACCGGGAACCAAGAGACCCAGTACTTC. This codes for CASTGNQETQYF.

The V gene is TRBV5-1, the J gene TRBJ2-5, with 8 bases matching TRBD1. With 6 bases clipped from V and 5 bases from J, the junction kept 9 bases outside the gene matches. CDR1 is SGHRS, CDR2 YFSETQ, per germline. CDR3 length: 14 residues. The CDR3 sequence is CASNQQGDAETQYF. The CDR3 DNA reads TGCGCCAGCAACCAACAGGGGGATGCGGAGACCCAGTACTTC.

J is TRBJ2-4 and V is TRBV2; TRBD2 is a possible D gene (6 bases). The germline V gene encodes CDR1 SNHLY and CDR2 FYNNEI. V lost 6 bases to trimming and J lost 2 bases, with 17 bases between them. This CDR3 spans 16 amino acids. CDR3: CASRATSIGSKNIQYF. The CDR3 DNA sequence: TGTGCCAGCAGGGCGACTAGTATTGGGTCCAAAAACATTCAGTACTTC.

CDR3 sequence reads: CASSRGGSSTDTQYF. DNA for the CDR3: TGTGCCAGCAGCCGTGGTGGCAGTAGCACAGATACGCAGTATTTT. The V and J genes are TRBV11-2 and TRBJ2-3; D gene uncertain. The CDR3 loop spans 15 amino acids. In germline, CDR1 is SGHAT, CDR2 FQNNGV. Trimming took off 5 bases at V and 0 bases at J, with 12 bases between the two ends.

The sample holds a few counts of this clone. The chain has TRBV2 and TRBJ1-1; D ambiguous. This CDR3 is built from 14 residues. Germline V lookup: CDR1 SNHLY, CDR2 FYNNEI. Trimming took 5 bases from V and 1 from J, leaving 11 bases between them. The DNA of the CDR3 is TGTGCCAGCAGTAATCGACAAGGGAACACTGAAGCTTTCTTT. Translated: CASSNRQGNTEAFF. Looking up the rest from reference TRBV2 and TRBJ1-1 gives the full variable domain: EPEVTQTPSHQVTQMGQEVILRCVPISNHLYFYWYRQILGQKVEFLVSFYNNEISEKSEIFDDQFSVERPDGSNFTLKIRSTKLEDSAMYFCASSNRQGNTEAFFGQGTRLTVV.

CDR3 sequence reads: CASWDRVNSPLHF. CDR3 DNA: TGTGCGAGCTGGGACAGGGTCAATTCACCCCTCCACTTT. The gene calls are TRBV6-5 and TRBJ1-6; TRBD1 matches at 9 bases. In germline, CDR1 is MNHEY, CDR2 SVGAGI. This CDR3 contains 13 residues.

The rearrangement joins TRBV5-4 to TRBJ2-7; D ambiguous. Germline values: CDR1 SGHNT, CDR2 YYREEE (reference sequence). Trimming pared 4 bases from V and 5 bases from J, leaving 22 bases between. CDR3 length: 16 amino acids. The CDR3 DNA is TGTGCCAGCAGCATTGGCCACCTTGGTGGGCTAAACGAGCAGTACTTC. Protein product: CASSIGHLGGLNEQYF.

The V call is TRBV25-1, the J call TRBJ2-2, with 7 bases identical to TRBD1. V was clipped by 6 bases and J by 7 bases; unmatched bases: 5. The CDR3 totals 13 residues. Germline CDR1 is MGHDK and CDR2 is SYGVNS. The CDR3 spells CASRKGAGGELFF. The CDR3 coding sequence is TGTGCCAGCAGAAAGGGGGCCGGCGGGGAGCTGTTTTTT.

The chain is built from TRBV5-4 and TRBJ2-7, with D possibly being TRBD2 (6 bases). CDR3 size: 15 residues. Trimming took 0 bases from V and 1 from J, leaving 11 bases between them. Germline V gene sequence: CDR1 SGHNT, CDR2 YYREEE (reference sequence). CDR3 nucleotides: TGTGCCAGCAGCTTGGAGGCTAGCGAGTCCTACGAGCAGTACTTC. It codes for CASSLEASESYEQYF. The full variable domain, in which reference TRBV5-4 and TRBJ2-7 provide the parts outside the CDR3, is ETGVTQSPTHLIKTRGQQVTLRCSSQSGHNTVSWYQQALGQGPQFIFQYYREEENGRGNFPPRFSGLQFPNYSSELNVNALELDDSALYLCASSLEASESYEQYFGPGTRLTVT.

The gene calls are TRBV6-6 and TRBJ1-2; 7 bases match TRBD1. V lost 2 bases to trimming and J lost 7 bases; unmatched junction nucleotides: 10. Germline CDR1 reads MNHNY; CDR2 reads SVGAGI (reference sequence). This CDR3 is built from 15 residues. The CDR3 spells CASSYRRGDSGGYTF. CDR3 in DNA: TGTGCCAGCAGTTACCGACGTGGGGACAGCGGTGGCTACACCTTC.

The chain combines TRBV5-4 with TRBJ1-2; TRBD1 aligns across 9 bases. The J segment lost 6 bases and the V segment lost 3 bases, leaving 9 bases of the junction unmatched. The CDR3 totals 15 residues. The germline V gene encodes CDR1 SGHNT and CDR2 YYREEE (reference sequence). The CDR3 is CASSSGQGRRDGYTF. The CDR3, as DNA: TGTGCCAGCAGCTCGGGACAGGGTCGAAGAGATGGCTACACCTTC.

CDR3 sequence (DNA): TGTGCCAGTAGTAACCGGGAGCGAAGGACTGGAAACACCATATATTTT. It encodes CASSNRERRTGNTIYF. The chain is built from TRBV19 and TRBJ1-3; D call uncertain. The CDR3 extends over 16 amino acids. V was pared by 4 bases and J by 2 bases, with 15 bases between. Per germline, CDR1 LNHDA and CDR2 SQIVND (reference sequence).

The V call is TRBV6-5, the J call TRBJ1-2; 7 bases align to TRBD1. Germline assignment: CDR1 MNHEY and CDR2 SVGAGI. J was trimmed by 4 bases and V by 6 bases; bases with no gene match: 8. CDR3 length equals 14 residues. The CDR3 region has the DNA TGTGCCAGCAGCTGGAGAGGGGGCATCTATGGCTACACCTTC. The encoded protein is CASSWRGGIYGYTF.

The V call is TRBV5-6, the J call TRBJ2-5, with 12 positions matching TRBD1. The CDR3 has 14 residues. J lost 13 bases, V lost 4 bases, and 11 bases had no gene match. CDR1 is SGHDT, CDR2 YYEEEE, per germline. In DNA, the CDR3 is TGTGCCAGCAGCAGGGGACAGGGGGCGCGGACAAGGTACTTC. It yields the protein CASSRGQGARTRYF.

The chain recombines TRBV2 with TRBJ2-3; 10 bases fit TRBD2. The germline V gene has CDR1 SNHLY and CDR2 FYNNEI. With 6 bases clipped from V and 1 base from J, the junction kept 4 bases outside the gene matches. This CDR3 has 15 amino acids. CDR3 sequence (DNA): TGTGCCAGCAGCCAGCTAGCGGGGGGCACAGATACGCAGTATTTT. This encodes CASSQLAGGTDTQYF.

This clone was detected only once. The V and J genes are TRBV29-1 and TRBJ2-7; 7 nucleotides agree with TRBD1. V was clipped by 6 bases and J by 0 bases; unmatched bases: 2. CDR1 is SQVTM and CDR2 is ANQGSEA in the germline V gene. There are 12 residues in the CDR3. The CDR3 protein is CSVWDSSYEQYF. DNA of the CDR3: TGCAGCGTATGGGACAGCTCCTACGAGCAGTACTTC.

This sequence joins TRBV5-6 and TRBJ2-5, with D maybe TRBD2 (6 bases). This CDR3 is 17 amino acids long. CDR1 is SGHDT and CDR2 is YYEEEE in the germline V gene. Trimming shortened V by 4 bases and J by 3 bases, and 22 bases separated the two germline ends. The CDR3 sequence: CASSRLGLADTEETQYF. The CDR3 bases are TGTGCCAGCAGCCGGCTGGGACTCGCTGATACAGAAGAGACCCAGTACTTC. The full variable domain, in which reference TRBV5-6 and TRBJ2-5 provide the parts outside the CDR3, is DAGVTQSPTHLIKTRGQQVTLRCSPKSGHDTVSWYQQALGQGPQFIFQYYEEEERQRGNFPDRFSGHQFPNYSSELNVNALLLGDSALYLCASSRLGLADTEETQYFGPGTRLLVL.

The CDR3 is CASSPSSGSAGMAKNIQYF. The CDR3 DNA reads TGTGCCAGCAGTCCGTCCAGCGGGAGTGCGGGGATGGCCAAAAACATTCAGTACTTC. The rearrangement joins TRBV6-6 to TRBJ2-4; TRBD2 matches 8 bases. This CDR3 is built from 19 residues. J gave up 1 base and V 5 bases, and 16 bases lay outside the gene matches. CDR1 and CDR2 from the germline V gene are MNHNY and SVGAGI (reference sequence).

The genes are TRBV25-1 and TRBJ1-5; no firm D call. CDR1 is MGHDK and CDR2 is SYGVNS in the germline V gene. This CDR3 has 15 residues. V lost 3 bases and J lost 1, with 10 bases in between. CDR3 coding DNA: TGTGCCAGCAGTGACGGGAAGATGAGCAATCAGCCCCAGCATTTT. This sequence encodes CASSDGKMSNQPQHF.

This CDR3 is CASSYTGVGSSEQYF. In nucleotides, the CDR3 is TGTGCCAGCAGTTATACAGGGGTCGGCTCGTCCGAGCAGTACTTC. The chain couples TRBV6-5 to TRBJ2-7; 7 bases are shared with TRBD1. Looked up from germline, CDR1 is MNHEY and CDR2 is SVGAGI. The V and J ends lost 3 bases and 6 bases, in that order; junction bases with no gene match: 11. CDR3 size: 15 residues.

This chain uses TRBV5-1 with TRBJ2-1, with 7 bases matching TRBD2. Germline V CDR1 and CDR2: SGHRS, YFSETQ. The CDR3 extends over 16 amino acids. V trimming: 4 bases; J trimming: 0 bases; junction bases outside the gene matches: 7. As DNA, the CDR3 is TGCGCCAGCAGCCGTGGCGGGAGCGGCTCCTACAATGAGCAGTTCTTC. Residues: CASSRGGSGSYNEQFF.